Included here is one TCR beta chain sequence, with context. Its target antigen remains unknown. Nothing much larger sits one base from this clone, and base qualities are not available. The record originates from a study of technical replicates of blood from a few donors (TCRdb year 2017). Preparation of the library involved the immunoSEQ multiplex PCR assay. TCRdb's version of the immuneACCESS table is confined to in-frame rearrangements and falls short of the full clone set. An unresolved V gene accounts for under half of the shortfall where checked; the remainder is of unknown origin. The sample yields 79,000 or so clones; more than 85% were counted once. 0.25% of the sample is taken by the ten largest. Trimming at the junction amounts to 5 bases on V and 0 bases on J, and the germline ends lie 8 bases apart. The CDR3 sequence holds 13 residues, the cysteine and phenylalanine included. The DNA shown is the 39-base CDR3, in frame from base 1. The germline V gene (reference sequence) gives CDR1 as SSHAT and CDR2 as FNYEAQ.

The rearranged segments are TRBV7-7 and TRBJ2-7; TRBD2 is possibly the D segment (6 matching bases). The receptor's source is a human donor in good health. The material sequenced was T cells isolated from PBMCs. The DNA reads TGTGCCAGCAGCCACGGGAGCTCCTACGAGCAGTACTTC. The translation is CASSHGSSYEQYF.